This T cell receptor beta chain was recorded in a study of blood T cells in healthy people across ages. General study findings and limits: Roughly linearly, TCR beta diversity per million T cells fell as age increased.

Next came a second PCR, run for about 7 to 12 cycles, which used a sample-barcoded 5' primer along with a J-beta primer mix. A template-switch adaptor containing 12 random nucleotides labeled each cDNA molecule. TCRdb recomputed calls from the 5' RACE reads with MiXCR, one row per CDR3 protein. The table has roughly 680,000 distinct CDR3 sequences, 40% to 65% seen once. As concerns this clonotype: The antigen is unknown.

Trimming removed 8 bases from V and 2 bases from J, with 14 bases in between. The germline gives CDR1 SNHLY, CDR2 FYNNEI. The CDR3 contains 14 residues. The sample consisted of blood. The chain recombines TRBV2 with TRBJ2-3, with D tentatively TRBD1 (6 bases). This TCR came from a woman aged 80 or older in good health. The CDR3 DNA follows: TGTGCCAGCCGGGACATGAGAACCACAGATACGCAGTATTTT. The encoded protein is CASRDMRTTDTQYF.